Shown below are 27 T cell receptor beta chains from a single sample sequenced in a study of T cells in Graves' hyperthyroidism and ophthalmopathy. It was RNA transcripts that yielded the amplified TCR beta CDR3 regions. HTBI primers were used for first-round RT-PCR of the TCR CDR3. Each CDR3 protein is one row after TCRdb ran MiXCR on the multiplex PCR reads. The table includes 610,000 or so distinct CDR3 sequences, just over 45% detected once. Sequencing used peripheral blood or thyroid tissue (not recorded which). The receptors stem from a woman in her late teens or twenties with Graves' hyperthyroidism.

This chain joins TRBV29-1 and TRBJ1-1, with D unclear. Germline values: CDR1 SQVTM, CDR2 ANQGSEA. The length of the CDR3 is 14 residues. CDR3 sequence reads: CAGVASSLSLEAFF. DNA of the CDR3: TGCGCCGGGGTTGCCAGCAGTTTATCACTGGAAGCTTTCTTT.

This clonotype appeared a single time. Given a much more abundant clone one base away, this may be a read error. V usage is TRBV12-3 or TRBV12-4 and J usage is TRBJ1-2; no definite D call. The V end was cut by 6 bases, the J end by 3 bases, with 14 bases between. There are 14 residues in the CDR3. The CDR3 DNA reads as TGTGCCAGCAGGTCCGGGATAGCTCACTATGGCTACACCTTC. This encodes CASRSGIAHYGYTF.

This clonotype turned up a few times. This chain joins TRBV18 and TRBJ1-2; D is perhaps TRBD1 (5 bases). Deletions cut 4 bases from V and 7 bases from J, with 13 bases between. Germline CDR1 reads KGHSH; CDR2 reads LQKENI. This CDR3 spans 13 amino acids. The CDR3 protein is CASSQRDDLGYTF. CDR3 DNA sequence: TGTGCCAGCTCACAACGGGACGATCTTGGCTACACCTTC.

The genes are TRBV15 and TRBJ2-7; possibly TRBD2 for D (5 bases). This CDR3 region has 16 residues. CDR1 is LNHNV, CDR2 YYDKDF, per germline (reference sequence). V was pared by 3 bases and J by 3 bases, with 18 bases between. In DNA, the CDR3 is TGTGCCACCAGCAGTTACTCGAGGGCAGGTTTCTACGAGCAGTACTTC. Amino acids: CATSSYSRAGFYEQYF.

To note about this clonotype: A read error may explain this, as a much larger clone is one base away. In nucleotides, the CDR3 is TGCAGTGCTGCCCAGGACATTTACGAGCAGTACTTC. This gives the protein CSAAQDIYEQYF. This chain uses TRBV20-1 with TRBJ2-7; TRBD1 might be the D (5 bases). The CDR3 extends over 12 amino acids. Trimming removed 5 bases at V and 4 bases at J, with 12 bases between. Germline V lookup: CDR1 DFQATT, CDR2 SNEGSKA (reference sequence).

This clonotype was counted many times. The V gene is TRBV7-9, the J gene TRBJ2-6; TRBD1 agrees at 7 bases. The CDR3 consists of 18 residues. Germline trimming cut 5 bases from V and 4 bases from J; bases unmatched to any gene: 14. Germline V gene sequence: CDR1 SEHNR, CDR2 FQNEAQ (reference sequence). The CDR3 reads CASSTRQGFSLGANVLTF. Written as DNA, the CDR3 is TGTGCCAGCAGCACCCGACAGGGTTTCTCTCTGGGGGCCAACGTCCTGACTTTC.

Here the CDR3 reads CSARDYGGANEKLFF. Written as DNA, the CDR3 is TGCAGTGCTAGAGATTACGGGGGAGCTAATGAAAAACTGTTTTTT. This chain uses TRBV20-1 with TRBJ1-4; possible D gene TRBD1, 5 bases. Germline assignment: CDR1 DFQATT and CDR2 SNEGSKA (reference sequence). Trimming took off 0 bases at V and 3 bases at J, with 11 bases between the two ends. The CDR3 length is 15 residues.

The chain recombines TRBV7-8 with TRBJ2-2; D not certain. Trimming took 5 bases from V and 7 from J, leaving 11 bases between them. Germline V lookup: CDR1 SGHVS, CDR2 FQNEAQ. This CDR3 is 13 amino acids long. DNA of the CDR3: TGTGCCAGCAGCCGAAATAGGGACGGGGAGCTGTTTTTT. Translated, it gives CASSRNRDGELFF. Full variable domain (outside the CDR3, taken from reference TRBV7-8 and TRBJ2-2): GAGVSQSPRYKVAKRGQDVALRCDPISGHVSLFWYQQALGQGPEFLTYFQNEAQLDKSGLPSDRFFAERPEGSVSTLKIQRTQQEDSAVYLCASSRNRDGELFFGEGSRLTVL.

CDR3 protein: CAIRDDRGRQPQHF. CDR3 DNA sequence: TGTGCCATCAGAGACGACAGGGGACGTCAGCCCCAGCATTTT. The chain links TRBV10-3 to TRBJ1-5, with TRBD1 matching over 8 bases. The length of the CDR3 is 14 residues. Germline-derived CDR1 and CDR2 are ENHRY and SYGVKD. The V segment lost 6 bases and the J segment 6 bases; nucleotides outside the gene matches: 7.

This chain joins TRBV6-2 or TRBV6-3 and TRBJ2-1; TRBD2 aligns across 12 bases. V was clipped by 6 bases and J by 8 bases; unmatched bases: 14. The CDR3 loop spans 17 amino acids. The germline CDR1 and CDR2 sequences are MNHEY and SVGEGT. The CDR3 reads CASRNFLAGGPMYEQFF. CDR3 coding DNA: TGTGCCAGCAGAAACTTCCTAGCGGGAGGGCCTATGTATGAGCAGTTCTTC.

This clonotype came up many times. This rearrangement joins TRBV5-1 to TRBJ2-7; perhaps TRBD1 as D (5 bases). V gave up 6 bases and J gave up 2 bases, with 15 bases separating them. CDR3 length: 14 amino acids. Germline CDR1 and CDR2: SGHRS and YFSETQ. CDR3 loop: CASKRPTDTYEQYF. The CDR3 nucleotides are TGCGCCAGCAAACGACCGACGGACACCTACGAGCAGTACTTC.

The genes are TRBV20-1 and TRBJ2-7; D is unresolved. The tail of the sequence fits TRBJ2-1 better, so the J call may be wrong. CDR1 is DFQATT and CDR2 is SNEGSKA in the germline V gene (reference sequence). This CDR3 has 13 amino acids. The CDR3, as DNA: TGCAGTGCTAGCCGGAGCTCCTACAATGAGCAGTTCTTC. Amino acid sequence: CSASRSSYNEQFF.

This clonotype came up a few times. The rearrangement joins TRBV12-3 or TRBV12-4 to TRBJ2-5, with D unresolved. Trimming cost V 5 bases and J 2 bases, with 12 bases left between them. This CDR3 is 14 amino acids long. CDR3 coding DNA: TGTGCCAGCAGTCTTTTCCCCCTACAAGAGACCCAGTACTTC. Its protein is CASSLFPLQETQYF.

This clonotype turned up a few times. The junction differs from germline at one of its ends, possibly a read error. V usage is TRBV7-7 and J usage is TRBJ2-2; 10 bases line up with TRBD2. In germline, CDR1 is SSHAT, CDR2 FNYEAQ (reference sequence). The CDR3 loop spans 16 amino acids. The CDR3 reads CASSLTSGLNTGELFF. The DNA of the CDR3 is TGTGCTAGCAGCCTGACTAGCGGGCTGAACACCGGGGAGCTGTTTTTT.

V is TRBV5-5 and J is TRBJ2-7; 7 positions agree with TRBD2. There are 16 residues in the CDR3. V was clipped by 5 bases and J by 0 bases; unmatched bases: 11. The germline CDR1 and CDR2 sequences are SGHKS and YYEKEE (reference sequence). CDR3 sequence reads: CASSGRSGRSSYEQYF. DNA for the CDR3: TGTGCCAGCAGTGGTCGATCCGGGAGGTCCTCCTACGAGCAGTACTTC.

The V and J genes are TRBV6-1 and TRBJ1-3; 12 bases agree with TRBD1. From germline, CDR1 is MNHNS and CDR2 SASEGT. This CDR3 comprises 20 residues. After removal of 5 bases from V and 0 bases from J, the junction contained 14 bases not matched to a gene. DNA of the CDR3: TGTGCCAGCAGTTACCCGACCGGGACAGGGGGCCCCCTCTCTGGAAACACCATATATTTT. It is translated as CASSYPTGTGGPLSGNTIYF.

The gene calls are TRBV2 and TRBJ2-7; 12 bases map to TRBD2. The CDR3 has 14 amino acids. Germline-derived CDR1 and CDR2 are SNHLY and FYNNEI. V shed 6 bases, J shed 7 bases, and the junction held 7 bases outside the gene matches. CDR3: CASRGTSGRNEQYF. DNA for the CDR3: TGTGCCAGCAGGGGGACTAGCGGGCGAAATGAGCAGTACTTC.

This clonotype was detected many times. V usage is TRBV11-3 and J usage is TRBJ2-2; D uncertain. There are 12 residues in the CDR3. Trimming pared 5 bases from V and 5 bases from J, leaving 6 bases between. CDR1 and CDR2 (germline): SGHNT, YENEEA. The DNA of the CDR3 is TGTGCCAGCAGCGTCGATACCGGGGAGCTGTTTTTT. Its translation: CASSVDTGELFF.

The gene calls are TRBV12-3 or TRBV12-4 and TRBJ2-7; no definite D call. The J call is uncertain, as TRBJ2-1 better fits the DNA end. The CDR3 sequence is 13 residues long. CDR3 sequence reads: CASSLGGYDEQFF. DNA of the CDR3: TGTGCCAGCAGTTTAGGGGGTTACGATGAGCAGTTCTTC.

Concerning this clonotype: One junction end disagrees with the germline gene, perhaps due to a read error. The chain links TRBV13 to TRBJ2-7; D might be TRBD2 (5 bases). Germline V gene lookup returns CDR1 PRHDT and CDR2 FYEKMQ (reference sequence). The CDR3 has 15 residues. This chain's CDR3 is CASSFVSASSYGQYF. Here the CDR3 DNA reads TGTGCCAGCAGTTTTGTCTCAGCTAGCTCCTACGGGCAGTACTTC.

This clonotype was picked up a small number of times. The V call is TRBV4-1, the J call TRBJ2-6; D call uncertain. V was shortened by 0 bases and J by 1 base, with 4 bases between the two germline ends. The CDR3 length is 15 residues. CDR1 MGHRA and CDR2 YSYEKL come from the germline V gene. This CDR3 is CASSQERSGANVLTF. As DNA, the CDR3 is TGCGCCAGCAGCCAAGAACGGTCTGGGGCCAACGTCCTGACTTTC.

The chain uses TRBV5-5 and TRBJ1-2; the match to TRBD1 covers 10 bases. Germline V gene data show CDR1 as SGHKS and CDR2 as YYEKEE (reference sequence). The CDR3 totals 15 residues. The J segment lost 5 bases and the V segment lost 4 bases, leaving 8 bases of the junction unmatched. DNA of the CDR3: TGTGCCAGCAGCCCCGGGACAGGGGTCCTTTATGGCTACACCTTC. Its translation is CASSPGTGVLYGYTF.

The chain has TRBV2 and TRBJ2-3; no firm D call. CDR1 and CDR2 from the germline V gene are SNHLY and FYNNEI. The CDR3 has 13 residues. Trimming took 6 bases from V and 2 from J, leaving 9 bases between them. Written as DNA, the CDR3 is TGTGCCAGCAGGGAGAGTTACACAGATACGCAGTATTTT. Translated: CASRESYTDTQYF.

This clonotype was observed many times. The J gene is TRBJ2-2, the V gene TRBV7-3; D not certain. V lost 7 bases and J lost 5, with 14 bases in between. The CDR3 loop spans 14 amino acids. Germline CDR1 SGHTA, CDR2 FQGTGA. The CDR3 region is CASTDSPGTGELFF. The CDR3 DNA reads as TGTGCCAGCACCGATAGCCCCGGGACCGGGGAGCTGTTTTTT.

This clonotype was counted at least ten times. The genes are TRBV6-6 and TRBJ1-4, with D unclear. The CDR3 consists of 16 residues. Germline loops: CDR1 MNHNY, CDR2 SVGAGI (reference sequence). The V end was cut by 6 bases, the J end by 0 bases, with 14 bases between. CDR3 in DNA: TGTGCCAGCAGATCACCCCGAGCGGCAACTAATGAAAAACTGTTTTTT. Translated, it gives CASRSPRAATNEKLFF.

V usage is TRBV24-1 and J usage is TRBJ1-5; 9 bases map to TRBD1. The V segment lost 4 bases and the J segment 6 bases; nucleotides outside the gene matches: 0. CDR3 length: 13 residues. Germline V lookup: CDR1 KGHDR, CDR2 SFDVKD. In nucleotides, the CDR3 is TGTGCCACCAGTGAGGACAGGGGTCAGCCCCAGCATTTT. Amino acid sequence: CATSEDRGQPQHF.

At least ten counts were recorded for this clonotype. The chain links TRBV2 to TRBJ2-2, with a tentative D call TRBD2 (5 bases). CDR3 length equals 15 residues. Germline-derived CDR1 and CDR2 are SNHLY and FYNNEI. Trimming shortened V by 5 bases and J by 0 bases, and 10 bases separated the two germline ends. This CDR3 is CASSPLGSNTGELFF. Written as DNA, the CDR3 is TGTGCCAGCAGTCCACTAGGCTCGAACACCGGGGAGCTGTTTTTT.